The 28 T cell receptor beta chains reported below all come from one sample, sequenced in a study of T cell repertoires in cytomegalovirus infection. The antigens for these receptors are not known. One entry per CDR3 protein, called by TCRdb with MiXCR from the reads. The sample records about 920,000 distinct CDR3 sequences, approximately 32% being singletons. The input for sequencing was cultured CD8+ T cells from PBMCs, taken from culture after CMV antigen stimulation. Every receptor here comes from a human donor in good health (CMV status not recorded). Some clones in this sample may be carry-over from other donors' samples.

J is TRBJ2-5 and V is TRBV7-9, with a possible D match to TRBD1 (5 bases). V was pared by 2 bases and J by 2 bases, with 9 bases between. Germline V CDR1 and CDR2: SEHNR, FQNEAQ (reference sequence). The CDR3 covers 14 residues. Written as DNA, the CDR3 is TGTGCCAGCAGCTTAAAGGGGATTCAAGAGACCCAGTACTTC. Translating gives CASSLKGIQETQYF.

This clonotype was picked up many times. The chain has TRBV7-9 and TRBJ2-2; tentative D call: TRBD1 (6 bases). V lost 1 base and J lost 2, with 20 bases in between. This CDR3 has 19 residues. Per germline, CDR1 SEHNR and CDR2 FQNEAQ (reference sequence). CDR3 in amino acids: CASSLEGSGWTANTGELFF. CDR3 sequence (DNA): TGTGCCAGCAGCTTAGAAGGGAGTGGCTGGACAGCCAACACCGGGGAGCTGTTTTTT.

The sample holds a few counts of this clonotype. V is TRBV7-9 and J is TRBJ2-7, with 7 positions matching TRBD1. V lost 5 bases, J lost 1 base, and 8 bases stayed unmatched. Per germline, CDR1 SEHNR and CDR2 FQNEAQ (reference sequence). The CDR3 covers 15 residues. CDR3 in amino acids: CASSAYRQGSYEQYV. The CDR3 DNA reads TGTGCCAGCAGCGCCTATAGACAGGGTTCCTACGAGCAGTACGTC.

This clonotype was seen a few times. The V call is TRBV6-6, the J call TRBJ1-2; 8 nucleotides line up with TRBD1. The CDR3 has 15 residues. Germline trimming cut 6 bases from V and 2 bases from J; bases unmatched to any gene: 8. Germline CDR1 is MNHNY and CDR2 is SVGAGI (reference sequence). The CDR3 DNA reads as TGTGCCAGCAGGGGACAGGAGGGGACCAACTATGGCTACACCTTC. Translation gives CASRGQEGTNYGYTF.

This clonotype has more than one count but fewer than ten. The V and J genes are TRBV10-2 and TRBJ1-2; D gene uncertain. The CDR3 sequence is 13 residues long. Trimming left V 3 bases short and J 5 bases short, with 10 bases between. Germline CDR1 is WSHSY and CDR2 is SAAADI. The CDR3 sequence is CASSEMGLYGYTF. As DNA, the CDR3 is TGCGCCAGCAGTGAAATGGGGTTGTATGGCTACACCTTC.

The V call is TRBV3-1, the J call TRBJ2-3, with 8 positions matching TRBD1. With 3 bases clipped from V and 2 bases from J, the junction kept 7 bases outside the gene matches. There are 16 residues in the CDR3. The germline V gene has CDR1 LGHDT and CDR2 YNNKEL (reference sequence). CDR3 protein: CASSQAQGVLTDTQYF. For the CDR3, the DNA is TGTGCCAGCAGCCAGGCACAGGGGGTCCTCACAGATACGCAGTATTTT.

The CDR3 spells CASSERGGASETQYF. The CDR3 DNA sequence: TGTGCCAGCAGTGAACGAGGGGGCGCATCAGAGACCCAGTACTTC. The gene calls are TRBV6-4 and TRBJ2-5; 7 positions agree with TRBD1. V lost 3 bases and J lost 4; bases outside the gene matches: 8. Germline CDR1 reads MRHNA; CDR2 reads SNTAGT. The CDR3 loop spans 15 amino acids.

This chain's CDR3 is CASSPGAIEQFF. In nucleotides, the CDR3 is TGTGCCAGCAGCCCTGGCGCCATTGAGCAGTTCTTC. J is TRBJ2-1 and V is TRBV7-2; D remains ambiguous. CDR3 size: 12 residues. Trimming removed 5 bases from V and 9 bases from J, with 11 bases in between. Per the germline V gene, CDR1 is SGHTA and CDR2 is FQGNSA.

The gene calls are TRBV14 and TRBJ2-2; 13 positions match TRBD2. Germline CDR1 is SGHDN and CDR2 is FVKESK. J gave up 3 bases and V 5 bases, and 6 bases lay outside the gene matches. CDR3 size: 17 residues. For the CDR3, the DNA is TGTGCCAGCAGCTTGACTAGCGGGGGGCCGTACACCGGGGAGCTGTTTTTT. Its translation is CASSLTSGGPYTGELFF. The variable domain in full, completed from reference TRBV14 and TRBJ2-2, reads EAGVTQFPSHSVIEKGQTVTLRCDPISGHDNLYWYRRVMGKEIKFLLHFVKESKQDESGMPNNRFLAERTGGTYSTLKVQPAELEDSGVYFCASSLTSGGPYTGELFFGEGSRLTVL.

This clonotype was observed a handful of times. The V call is TRBV19, the J call TRBJ2-1, with 9 positions matching TRBD1. CDR1 LNHDA and CDR2 SQIVND come from the germline V gene (reference sequence). CDR3 length equals 17 residues. The V and J ends lost 8 bases and 4 bases, in that order; junction bases with no gene match: 15. CDR3 DNA sequence: TGTGCCAGTGGTCACCCTCCCGGGACAGGGCTATACAATGAGCAGTTCTTC. It codes for CASGHPPGTGLYNEQFF.

This clonotype was observed a few times. This chain connects TRBV12-3 or TRBV12-4 to TRBJ1-2; D is possibly TRBD1 (5 bases). The CDR3 consists of 16 residues. The V gene lost 2 bases and the J gene lost 0 bases, with 13 bases spanning the gap. The CDR3 loop is CASSLWGPLSNYGYTF. The CDR3 DNA sequence: TGTGCCAGCAGTTTATGGGGCCCGCTATCTAACTATGGCTACACCTTC.

This clonotype was observed a handful of times. The chain is built from TRBV7-8 and TRBJ2-2; 11 positions agree with TRBD2. CDR1 and CDR2 from the germline V gene are SGHVS and FQNEAQ. J lost 2 bases, V lost 2 bases, and 4 bases had no gene match. The CDR3 runs to 17 residues. The CDR3 sequence is CASSLPSGGSNTGELFF. The DNA for the CDR3 is TGTGCCAGCAGCTTACCTAGCGGGGGGTCCAACACCGGGGAGCTGTTTTTT.

The chain employs TRBV20-1 and TRBJ2-1; 9 nucleotides align to TRBD1. The trim removed 6 bases at V and 8 bases at J, leaving 8 bases unmatched. The CDR3 sequence is 13 residues long. Germline loops: CDR1 DFQATT, CDR2 SNEGSKA (reference sequence). The CDR3 DNA reads TGCAGTGCCCCGACAGGGGGGTCACATGAGCAGTTCTTC. It is translated as CSAPTGGSHEQFF.

This clonotype was detected a few times. The V and J genes are TRBV29-1 and TRBJ2-3; 11 bases line up with TRBD2. Germline V CDR1 and CDR2: SQVTM, ANQGSEA. V gave up 3 bases and J gave up 1 base; unmatched junction bases: 15. This CDR3 is built from 19 residues. Here the CDR3 reads CSVEWLLAGGERRTDTQYF. The CDR3 coding sequence is TGCAGCGTTGAGTGGCTCCTAGCGGGGGGTGAGCGCCGCACAGATACGCAGTATTTT.

The chain combines TRBV6-6 with TRBJ1-4; TRBD1 matches 8 bases. The CDR3 extends over 14 amino acids. From germline, CDR1 is MNHNY and CDR2 SVGAGI (reference sequence). V shed 10 bases, J shed 13 bases, and the junction held 17 bases outside the gene matches. CDR3 sequence (DNA): TGTGCCACCCGACTGGACAGGGACGGTTTGGGACTGTTTTTT. This translates into CATRLDRDGLGLFF.

The V gene is TRBV7-6, the J gene TRBJ2-7; possibly TRBD2 for D (7 bases). This CDR3 region has 16 residues. Germline V lookup: CDR1 SGHVS, CDR2 FNYEAQ. V lost 1 base and J lost 3, with 16 bases in between. Here the CDR3 reads CASSLGGGPNYYEQYF. CDR3 coding DNA: TGTGCCAGCAGCTTAGGGGGGGGCCCAAACTACTACGAGCAGTACTTC.

This clonotype was seen only once. The chain has TRBV19 and TRBJ2-1; 10 bases align to TRBD1. The CDR3 contains 16 residues. CDR1 LNHDA and CDR2 SQIVND come from the germline V gene (reference sequence). V gave up 3 bases and J gave up 1 base; unmatched junction bases: 3. The CDR3 coding sequence is TGTGCCAGTAGTATCGGACAGGGGGTATCCTACAATGAGCAGTTCTTC. It encodes CASSIGQGVSYNEQFF.

The chain uses TRBV3-1 and TRBJ1-6, with D possibly being TRBD1 (6 bases). This CDR3 region has 14 residues. The germline V gene encodes CDR1 LGHDT and CDR2 YNNKEL (reference sequence). The V and J ends lost 1 base and 10 bases respectively, with 11 bases between them. CDR3 protein: CASSQGDTKSPLHF. The CDR3, as DNA: TGTGCCAGCAGCCAAGGGGACACAAAGTCACCCCTCCACTTT.

This chain joins TRBV5-6 and TRBJ2-7, with D possibly matching TRBD1 (5 bases). Germline-derived CDR1 and CDR2 are SGHDT and YYEEEE. The CDR3 runs 13 residues. The germline V and J ends were trimmed by 2 bases and 3 bases, with 9 bases remaining between them. CDR3 region: CASSLGHYYEQYV. The CDR3 DNA follows: TGTGCCAGCAGCTTAGGACACTACTACGAGCAGTACGTC.

In its sample, this clonotype was seen many times. J is TRBJ2-4 and V is TRBV27; TRBD1 is a possible D gene (6 bases). Per germline, CDR1 MNHEY and CDR2 SMNVEV (reference sequence). The CDR3 sequence is 14 residues long. Trimming took 8 bases from V and 3 from J, leaving 14 bases between them. The CDR3 is CASPPGVGKNIQYF. In DNA, the CDR3 is TGTGCCAGCCCCCCAGGGGTGGGCAAAAACATTCAGTACTTC.

The rearrangement links TRBV5-1 to TRBJ2-2, with D perhaps TRBD1 or TRBD2 (5 bases each). CDR3 size: 14 residues. Germline-derived CDR1 and CDR2 are SGHRS and YFSETQ. V was clipped by 4 bases and J by 4 bases, with 11 bases between them. The CDR3 region is CASSPWDGTGELFF. CDR3 nucleotide sequence: TGCGCCAGCAGCCCTTGGGACGGCACCGGGGAGCTGTTTTTT.

V usage is TRBV9 and J usage is TRBJ2-1; D uncertain. This CDR3 comprises 14 residues. Germline assignment: CDR1 SGDLS and CDR2 YYNGEE. Trimming left V 0 bases short and J 4 bases short, with 8 bases between. The CDR3 reads CASSVGDTYNEQFF. The DNA of the CDR3 is TGTGCCAGCAGCGTAGGAGACACTTACAATGAGCAGTTCTTC.

In its sample, this clonotype was seen many times. This chain uses TRBV7-6 with TRBJ2-7, with TRBD1 matching 10 bases. This CDR3 contains 16 residues. Germline CDR1 reads SGHVS; CDR2 reads FNYEAQ. The V gene end was trimmed by 4 bases and the J gene end by 7 bases; junction bases not matched to a gene: 13. The CDR3 reads CASSSSRDRGWGEQYF. The CDR3 DNA reads as TGTGCCAGCAGCTCGTCCCGGGACAGGGGTTGGGGGGAGCAGTACTTC.

This chain connects TRBV15 to TRBJ2-3; unclear D gene. The germline V gene encodes CDR1 LNHNV and CDR2 YYDKDF (reference sequence). Trimming cost V 1 base and J 4 bases, with 6 bases left between them. CDR3 size: 13 residues. CDR3 sequence reads: CATSRVGSDTQYF. DNA of the CDR3: TGTGCCACCAGCAGAGTTGGTTCAGATACGCAGTATTTT.

V and J are TRBV6-5 and TRBJ2-3; 7 nucleotides align to TRBD2. V lost 7 bases and J lost 6; bases outside the gene matches: 7. Germline V gene data show CDR1 as MNHEY and CDR2 as SVGAGI. CDR3 length equals 13 residues. The CDR3 coding sequence is TGTGCCAGCACAAGGGGCGGGGGTGATACGCAGTATTTT. Its protein is CASTRGGGDTQYF.

The V and J genes are TRBV29-1 and TRBJ1-1, with unresolved D. V was trimmed by 7 bases and J by 4 bases, leaving 10 bases between them. The CDR3 totals 11 residues. CDR1 SQVTM and CDR2 ANQGSEA come from the germline V gene. As DNA, the CDR3 is TGCAGCGCACGACGGACCACTGAAGCTTTCTTT. It yields the protein CSARRTTEAFF. Full variable domain (rest looked up from reference TRBV29-1 and TRBJ1-1): SAVISQKPSRDICQRGTSLTIQCQVDSQVTMMFWYRQQPGQSLTLIATANQGSEATYESGFVIDKFPISRPNLTFSTLTVSNMSPEDSSIYLCSARRTTEAFFGQGTRLTVV.

The rearrangement joins TRBV7-6 to TRBJ1-1, with D maybe TRBD1 (6 bases). Germline V gene lookup returns CDR1 SGHVS and CDR2 FNYEAQ. This CDR3 is built from 14 residues. V was clipped by 4 bases and J by 4 bases, with 13 bases between them. CDR3: CASSSGEFGTEAFF. DNA of the CDR3: TGTGCCAGCAGCTCAGGGGAGTTCGGCACTGAAGCTTTCTTT.

The chain carries TRBV5-4 and TRBJ2-1; D might be TRBD2 (5 bases). V lost 0 bases, J lost 9 bases, and 13 bases lay in between. CDR1 SGHNT and CDR2 YYREEE come from the germline V gene (reference sequence). The CDR3 contains 14 residues. The CDR3: CASSLVTAAGEQFF. DNA of the CDR3: TGTGCCAGCAGCTTGGTTACAGCGGCGGGTGAGCAGTTCTTC.